The 28 T cell receptor beta chains given below trace back to one sample, sequenced in a study of T cells in Graves' hyperthyroidism and ophthalmopathy. Template material for amplifying TCR beta CDR3 regions consisted of RNA transcripts. Researchers ran a first-round RT-PCR on the TCR CDR3 using the HTBI primer set. MiXCR, applied by TCRdb to the multiplex PCR reads, yields one record per CDR3 protein. The sample records a few hundred thousand distinct CDR3 sequences, 15% to 18% being singletons. The sequencing input was blood. These receptors were taken from a woman between 25 and 40 years old with Graves' hyperthyroidism.

This clonotype was observed at least ten times. The chain combines TRBV6-1 with TRBJ2-3, with a possible D match to TRBD2 (6 bases). The CDR3 is 14 residues long. CDR1 MNHNS and CDR2 SASEGT come from the germline V gene. V lost 6 bases and J lost 0, with 10 bases in between. Here the CDR3 reads CASRAGTSTDTQYF. The CDR3 nucleotides read TGTGCCAGCAGGGCCGGGACTAGCACAGATACGCAGTATTTT.

This clonotype was recorded many times. This chain uses TRBV24-1 with TRBJ2-1; D might be TRBD1 or TRBD2, each matching 7 bases. V was pared by 7 bases and J by 8 bases, with 14 bases between. The CDR3 extends over 13 amino acids. In germline, CDR1 is KGHDR, CDR2 SFDVKD. CDR3: CATSAGGRDEQFF. CDR3 in DNA: TGTGCCACCAGCGCAGGGGGGAGGGATGAGCAGTTCTTC.

In regard to this clonotype: Sequence at one end of the junction differs from germline and may be a read error. The chain carries TRBV10-1 and TRBJ1-3, with TRBD1 identical over 8 bases. The CDR3 extends over 15 amino acids. The germline V gene encodes CDR1 WNHNN and CDR2 SYGVQD (reference sequence). The CDR3 bases are TGTGCCATCAGTGAGCAGGGGGCAGGTGGAAACACCATATATTTT. Encoded protein: CAISEQGAGGNTIYF.

The sample holds one count of this clonotype. This may arise from a read error, as a much more abundant clone is one base away. The conserved phenylalanine or tryptophan normally closing the CDR3 is absent here, so this likely arose from a read error. This chain uses TRBV6-5 with TRBJ1-2, with 9 bases fitting TRBD1. CDR1 is MNHEY, CDR2 SVGAGI, per germline. V lost 4 bases, J lost 0 bases, and 3 bases stayed unmatched. The CDR3 is 15 residues long. CDR3 bases: TGTGCCAGCAGTTGGGGGACAGGGCCTAACTATGGCTACACCCTC. This codes for CASSWGTGPNYGYTL.

The chain joins TRBV19 to TRBJ1-1; the match to TRBD1 covers 9 bases. Trimming removed 4 bases from V and 1 base from J; junction bases left unmatched: 4. Germline CDR1 reads LNHDA; CDR2 reads SQIVND (reference sequence). The CDR3 has 15 residues. The CDR3, as DNA: TGTGCCAGTAGTACCTTACAGGGGGCGAACACTGAAGCTTTCTTT. As protein: CASSTLQGANTEAFF.

This clonotype has a handful of counts. This CDR3 is CASSVGGTGYGPTDTQYF. CDR3 DNA sequence: TGTGCCAGCAGCGTCGGGGGTACAGGTTATGGTCCCACAGATACGCAGTATTTT. The rearrangement joins TRBV9 to TRBJ2-3, with D possibly matching TRBD2 (6 bases). Trimming stripped 2 bases from V and 2 bases from J, with 21 bases between. There are 18 residues in the CDR3. CDR1 is SGDLS, CDR2 YYNGEE, per germline.

This clonotype was seen more than once but under ten times. Compared with germline, one end of the junction differs, possibly owing to a read error. The chain combines TRBV4-1 with TRBJ1-6; TRBD1 might be the D (6 bases). The V gene's germline CDR1 is MGHRA and CDR2 YSYEKL. The CDR3 has 17 residues. The CDR3 bases are TGCGCCAGCAGGCCAGGGGCCGCCCGCTCCGATAATTCACCCCTCCACTTT. Translating gives CASRPGAARSDNSPLHF.

This clonotype has only a few counts. CDR3 protein: CASSDRGSSLHF. CDR3 sequence (DNA): TGTGCCAGCAGCGACCGCGGTTCGTCCCTCCACTTT. The J gene is TRBJ1-6, the V gene TRBV7-9; no clear D. CDR1 and CDR2 from the germline V gene are SEHNR and FQNEAQ (reference sequence). The CDR3 loop spans 12 amino acids. Trimming removed 5 bases from V and 14 bases from J, with 13 bases in between.

The rearrangement links TRBV7-9 to TRBJ1-2, with TRBD1 identical over 11 bases. Germline-derived CDR1 and CDR2 are SEHNR and FQNEAQ (reference sequence). V lost 6 bases, J lost 4 bases, and 10 bases stayed unmatched. The CDR3 spans 16 residues. The DNA of the CDR3 is TGTGCCAGCAGTAATTCAGGACAGGGGGCGATCTATGGCTACACCTTC. Residues: CASSNSGQGAIYGYTF.

The genes are TRBV20-1 and TRBJ2-1; 7 positions agree with TRBD2. The CDR3 spans 17 residues. Germline V gene data show CDR1 as DFQATT and CDR2 as SNEGSKA (reference sequence). V shed 3 bases and J 1 base; nucleotides not matched to a gene: 12. As DNA, the CDR3 is TGCAGTGCTAGTCTGGCTAGCGGACTTCTATCCTACAATGAGCAGTTCTTC. Its translation is CSASLASGLLSYNEQFF.

This clonotype was seen many times. The genes are TRBV10-3 and TRBJ2-3, with 13 bases that match TRBD2. Trimming removed 2 bases from V and 4 bases from J; junction bases left unmatched: 6. Germline CDR1 and CDR2: ENHRY and SYGVKD. The CDR3 spans 17 residues. The CDR3 DNA is TGTGCCATCAGTGAGCCCAGGACTAGCGGGAGCGCAGATACGCAGTATTTT. Its translation is CAISEPRTSGSADTQYF.

This clonotype was observed a few times. CDR3 coding DNA: TGTGCCAGCAGTCCGAACCCCGGACAGGGGGAATACGAGCAGTACTTC. Its protein is CASSPNPGQGEYEQYF. The rearrangement uses TRBV27 and TRBJ2-7; 10 bases fit TRBD1. Germline-derived CDR1 and CDR2 are MNHEY and SMNVEV (reference sequence). The length of the CDR3 is 16 residues. Unmatched junction bases numbered 11, after V lost 5 bases and J lost 4 bases.

This clonotype has just a few counts. The CDR3 region has the DNA TGTGCCAGCAGCTTACTGGCGGGAGGGCACCTGGGCACAGATACGCAGTATTTT. It yields the protein CASSLLAGGHLGTDTQYF. The V call is TRBV7-2, the J call TRBJ2-3, with TRBD2 matching 9 bases. The germline V gene encodes CDR1 SGHTA and CDR2 FQGNSA. This CDR3 has 18 amino acids. The V and J ends lost 2 bases and 1 base, in that order; junction bases with no gene match: 10.

This clonotype was counted only a few times. A much larger clone lies one base from this, so it may be a read error. This sequence joins TRBV6-5 and TRBJ2-1; TRBD2 might be the D (5 bases). The V and J ends lost 2 bases and 4 bases respectively, with 15 bases between them. This CDR3 is built from 16 residues. Germline V gene sequence: CDR1 MNHEY, CDR2 SVGAGI. This CDR3 reads CASSYRGGSGYNEQFF. For the CDR3, the DNA is TGTGCCAGCAGTTACCGAGGTGGATCGGGGTACAATGAGCAGTTCTTC.

This clonotype came up many times. CDR3 coding DNA: TGTGCCTGGAGTGGACAAGCGAGAGACTACGAGCAGTACTTC. It translates to CAWSGQARDYEQYF. The J gene is TRBJ2-7, the V gene TRBV30; no firm D call. The germline CDR1 and CDR2 sequences are GTSNPN and SVGIG (reference sequence). The CDR3 loop spans 14 amino acids. V dropped 1 base and J dropped 3 bases, with 13 bases sitting between them. Filled out from reference TRBV30 and TRBJ2-7, the complete variable domain reads SQTIHQWPATLVQPVGSPLSLECTVEGTSNPNLYWYRQAAGRGLQLLFYSVGIGQISSEVPQNLSASRPQDRQFILSSKKLLLSDSGFYLCAWSGQARDYEQYFGPGTRLTVT.

This clonotype has at least ten counts. V gene TRBV13 combines with J gene TRBJ2-1; unclear D gene. CDR3 size: 16 residues. V was cut by 0 bases and J by 1 base, with 10 bases left in between. CDR1 is PRHDT, CDR2 FYEKMQ, per germline (reference sequence). The CDR3 DNA sequence: TGTGCCAGCAGCTTAGGAGCGCGAAGGTCCTACAATGAGCAGTTCTTC. This sequence encodes CASSLGARRSYNEQFF.

This clonotype was counted between two and nine times. The CDR3, as DNA: TGCGCCAGCAGGGATCGGGGAGGAGAAGAGACCCAGTACTTC. Residues: CASRDRGGEETQYF. This chain joins TRBV5-1 and TRBJ2-5, with D tentatively TRBD2 (6 bases). The V end lost 5 bases, the J end lost 3 bases, and 14 bases lay between the germline ends. This CDR3 is built from 14 residues. Germline V gene lookup returns CDR1 SGHRS and CDR2 YFSETQ.

The V and J genes are TRBV28 and TRBJ2-7; 9 bases are shared with TRBD2. Germline CDR1 and CDR2: MDHEN and SYDVKM. CDR3 length: 17 amino acids. The V segment lost 1 base and the J segment 2 bases; nucleotides outside the gene matches: 9. CDR3 bases: TGTGCCAGCAGTTTATTAGAGGCTAGCGGGAATCCCTACGAGCAGTACTTC. Residues: CASSLLEASGNPYEQYF.

This clonotype has ten or more counts. V gene TRBV20-1 combines with J gene TRBJ2-3; D perhaps matches TRBD2 (5 bases). Germline V lookup: CDR1 DFQATT, CDR2 SNEGSKA (reference sequence). This CDR3 spans 12 amino acids. Trimming removed 7 bases at V and 4 bases at J, with 12 bases between. The CDR3 DNA is TGCAGTGTGACTACTACGCCAGATACGCAGTATTTT. Its translation is CSVTTTPDTQYF.

This clonotype has more than one count but fewer than ten. The chain employs TRBV6-1 and TRBJ2-1, with 16 bases identical to TRBD2. Per germline, CDR1 MNHNS and CDR2 SASEGT. V lost 3 bases, J lost 8 bases, and 1 base stayed unmatched. This CDR3 has 15 residues. CDR3 protein: CASSEGLAGGDEQFF. For the CDR3, the DNA is TGTGCCAGCAGTGAGGGACTAGCGGGAGGGGATGAGCAGTTCTTC.

The table lists this clonotype with many counts. V gene TRBV20-1 combines with J gene TRBJ2-7; D uncertain. Germline CDR1 reads DFQATT; CDR2 reads SNEGSKA (reference sequence). CDR3 length: 16 amino acids. Between the trimmed V and J ends, which lost 0 bases and 4 bases, there was a span of 19 bases. The CDR3 nucleotides are TGCAGTGCTAGAGATGTTGGCTCCAATCGAGCTTACGAGCAGTACTTC. This encodes CSARDVGSNRAYEQYF.

About this clonotype: A single base separates this from a much larger clone, so it may be a read error. The gene calls are TRBV2 and TRBJ2-1, with 9 bases matching TRBD2. This CDR3 is 14 amino acids long. The germline CDR1 and CDR2 sequences are SNHLY and FYNNEI. V lost 6 bases and J lost 10; bases outside the gene matches: 10. This CDR3 reads CASSGGRATYEQFF. CDR3 nucleotides: TGTGCCAGCAGCGGCGGGAGGGCCACCTACGAGCAGTTCTTC.

The rearrangement links TRBV9 to TRBJ2-1, with 9 positions matching TRBD1. The CDR3 consists of 18 residues. The V gene's germline CDR1 is SGDLS and CDR2 YYNGEE. The V gene end was trimmed by 4 bases and the J gene end by 9 bases; junction bases not matched to a gene: 20. The CDR3 loop reads CASSRLGGQGISSGEQFF. The DNA of the CDR3 is TGTGCCAGCAGCAGACTCGGGGGACAGGGTATTTCTTCTGGTGAGCAGTTCTTC.

This clonotype was seen many times. The chain employs TRBV11-2 and TRBJ1-3; 9 nucleotides align to TRBD1. Germline CDR1 is SGHAT and CDR2 is FQNNGV. The CDR3 has 15 residues. V shed 6 bases, J shed 4 bases, and the junction held 7 bases outside the gene matches. CDR3 protein: CASRRGQGPGNTIYF. The CDR3, as DNA: TGTGCCAGCAGGAGAGGACAGGGGCCCGGAAACACCATATATTTT.

This clonotype was detected a few times. The chain is built from TRBV5-1 and TRBJ2-5, with 14 bases identical to TRBD2. The trim removed 2 bases at V and 5 bases at J, leaving 5 bases unmatched. Germline V gene data show CDR1 as SGHRS and CDR2 as YFSETQ. There are 16 residues in the CDR3. CDR3 residues: CASSFGTSGRKETQYF. CDR3 coding DNA: TGCGCCAGCAGCTTCGGGACTAGCGGGAGAAAGGAGACCCAGTACTTC.

There are a few counts of this clonotype. The chain combines TRBV7-9 with TRBJ2-1; possible D gene TRBD2, 5 bases. The CDR3 length is 15 residues. Germline CDR1 SEHNR, CDR2 FQNEAQ (reference sequence). Trimming took 4 bases from V and 12 from J, leaving 22 bases between them. CDR3 amino acids: CASSSLGGEIIGQFF. The CDR3 DNA sequence: TGTGCCAGCAGCTCCTTAGGAGGAGAGATCATAGGGCAGTTCTTC.

The rearrangement links TRBV19 to TRBJ2-3; D gene unclear. This CDR3 contains 14 residues. Germline assignment: CDR1 LNHDA and CDR2 SQIVND (reference sequence). Trimming took off 5 bases at V and 2 bases at J, with 11 bases between the two ends. CDR3 residues: CASSPRPDTDTQYF. CDR3 DNA sequence: TGTGCCAGTAGTCCTCGGCCGGACACAGATACGCAGTATTTT.

This clonotype appeared a few times. This chain uses TRBV29-1 with TRBJ2-1, with unresolved D. Germline V CDR1 and CDR2: SQVTM, ANQGSEA. The CDR3 runs to 12 residues. This CDR3 is CSLLGPYNEQFF. Here the CDR3 DNA reads TGCAGTCTCCTCGGGCCCTACAATGAGCAGTTCTTC.